This TCR beta chain was profiled in a study of CD8+CD57+ T cells in acquired aplastic anemia. Study as a whole: The study obtained an average of 3.2 ug of DNA from sorted CD4+ and CD8+ cells.

For CDR3 and TCR beta VDJ profiling, genomic DNA was the template used. TCRdb used MiXCR to reprocess the reads, holding one entry per CDR3 protein. In the table there are 150,000 to 200,000 distinct CDR3 sequences, about 50% of which are singletons. Findings and limits, study-wide: In common between the patients and the controls were approximately 28 CD8+ CDR3 sequences.

CDR3 length: 16 amino acids. V gave up 5 bases and J gave up 5 bases, with 21 bases separating them. The germline CDR1 and CDR2 sequences are SGHTA and FQGNSA. In patients chosen for sequencing, flow cytometry had shown CD8+CD57+ cell expansion. The patients all had a severe acquired aplastic anemia diagnosis. Of note for this clonotype: What it recognizes is unknown.

The sample consisted of sorted CD4+, CD8+, or CD8+CD57+ T cells (not recorded which) from PBMCs. The sequence came from a human donor with aplastic anemia. This sequence joins TRBV7-2 and TRBJ2-5; D is possibly TRBD1 or TRBD2 (5 bases each). CDR3 region: CASSPPVRGRMETQYF. The CDR3 nucleotides are TGTGCCAGCAGCCCCCCCGTCCGGGGCCGGATGGAGACCCAGTACTTC.